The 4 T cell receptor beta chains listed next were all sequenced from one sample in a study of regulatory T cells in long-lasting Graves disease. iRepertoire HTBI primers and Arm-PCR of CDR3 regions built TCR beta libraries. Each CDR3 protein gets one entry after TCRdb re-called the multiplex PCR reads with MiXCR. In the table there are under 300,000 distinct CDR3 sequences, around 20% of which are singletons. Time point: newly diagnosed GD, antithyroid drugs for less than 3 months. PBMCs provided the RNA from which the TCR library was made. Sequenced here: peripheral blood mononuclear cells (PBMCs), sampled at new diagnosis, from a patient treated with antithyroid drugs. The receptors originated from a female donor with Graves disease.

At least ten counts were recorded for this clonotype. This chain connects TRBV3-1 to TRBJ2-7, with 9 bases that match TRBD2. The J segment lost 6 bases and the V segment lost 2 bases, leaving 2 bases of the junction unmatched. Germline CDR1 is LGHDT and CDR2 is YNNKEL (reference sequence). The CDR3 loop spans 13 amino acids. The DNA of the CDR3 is TGTGCCAGCAGCCAAATAGCGGGAGCCGAGCAGTACTTC. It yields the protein CASSQIAGAEQYF.

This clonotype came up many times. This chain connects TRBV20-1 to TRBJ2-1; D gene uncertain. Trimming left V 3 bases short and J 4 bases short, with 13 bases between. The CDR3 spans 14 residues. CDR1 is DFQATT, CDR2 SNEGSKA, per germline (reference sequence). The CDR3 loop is CSASNGFTYNEQFF. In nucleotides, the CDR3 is TGCAGTGCTAGTAACGGGTTCACTTACAATGAGCAGTTCTTC.

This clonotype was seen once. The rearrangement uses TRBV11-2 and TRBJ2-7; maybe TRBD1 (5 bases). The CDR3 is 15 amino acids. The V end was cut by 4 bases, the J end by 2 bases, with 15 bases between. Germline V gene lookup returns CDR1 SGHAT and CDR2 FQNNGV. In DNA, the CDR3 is TGTGCCAGCAGCTCAATGTGGACACGGACCTACGAGCAGTACTTC. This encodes CASSSMWTRTYEQYF.

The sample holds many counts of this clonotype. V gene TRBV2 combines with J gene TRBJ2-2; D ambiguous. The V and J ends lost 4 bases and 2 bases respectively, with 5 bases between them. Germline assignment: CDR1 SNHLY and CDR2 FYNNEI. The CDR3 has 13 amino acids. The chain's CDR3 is CASSVDNTGELFF. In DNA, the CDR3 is TGTGCCAGCAGTGTGGACAACACCGGGGAGCTGTTTTTT.